Presented here are 19 T cell receptor beta chains from one specimen sequenced in a study of control samples from healthy donors and cancer patients. The data were produced by immunoSEQ multiplex PCR, yet TCRdb's version contains in-frame clones alone and is incomplete. The data contain a few hundred thousand clones, approximately 90% of them singletons. Sequencing was done on a sample of PBMCs. The receptors shown here come from a man aged 35 to 55 with head and neck cancer.

V and J are TRBV4-1 and TRBJ1-2; D might be TRBD1 (5 bases). This CDR3 is 15 amino acids long. Germline V gene sequence: CDR1 MGHRA, CDR2 YSYEKL. The V end lost 6 bases, the J end lost 3 bases, and 17 bases lay between the germline ends. CDR3 region: CASREARGGDYGYTF. In nucleotides, the CDR3 is TGCGCCAGCAGAGAGGCGCGGGGCGGGGACTATGGCTACACCTTC.

The rearrangement uses TRBV19 and TRBJ1-1; TRBD1 matches 9 bases. The CDR3 is 15 residues long. J gave up 1 base and V 7 bases, and 7 bases lay outside the gene matches. Germline CDR1 LNHDA, CDR2 SQIVND (reference sequence). Here the CDR3 DNA reads TGTGCCAGTAACCCATTGGACAGGGGGAACACTGAAGCTTTCTTT. Its protein is CASNPLDRGNTEAFF. Full variable domain (missing parts from reference TRBV19 and TRBJ1-1): DGGITQSPKYLFRKEGQNVTLSCEQNLNHDAMYWYRQDPGQGLRLIYYSQIVNDFQKGDIAEGYSVSREKKESFPLTVTSAQKNPTAFYLCASNPLDRGNTEAFFGQGTRLTVV.

The chain joins TRBV6-1 to TRBJ1-5; D gene unclear. This CDR3 is 17 amino acids long. Trimming removed 2 bases at V and 1 base at J, with 15 bases between. CDR1 is MNHNS and CDR2 is SASEGT in the germline V gene. In DNA form, the CDR3 reads TGTGCCAGCAGTGAAAAGGGTGGCGGTGTAAGCAATCAGCCCCAGCATTTT. Protein sequence: CASSEKGGGVSNQPQHF.

This clone was seen a single time. The rearrangement links TRBV7-3 to TRBJ2-6; D is unresolved. Germline V gene sequence: CDR1 SGHTA, CDR2 FQGTGA. Trimming took 5 bases from V and 0 from J, leaving 17 bases between them. The CDR3 spans 18 residues. CDR3 DNA sequence: TGTGCCAGCAGCCCTGGGTTAGGCAGAGGCTCTGGGGCCAACGTCCTGACTTTC. Translation: CASSPGLGRGSGANVLTF.

The V and J genes are TRBV7-2 and TRBJ2-2; no clear D gene. This CDR3 has 13 residues. Germline V gene lookup returns CDR1 SGHTA and CDR2 FQGNSA. The germline V and J ends were trimmed by 6 bases and 3 bases, with 8 bases remaining between them. The CDR3 DNA reads TGTGCCAGCAGTATCGACCACACCGGGGAGCTGTTTTTT. It encodes CASSIDHTGELFF.

The chain links TRBV19 to TRBJ1-5; 7 bases align to TRBD1. The V and J ends lost 0 bases and 6 bases, in that order; junction bases with no gene match: 8. The CDR3 loop spans 16 amino acids. Germline CDR1 is LNHDA and CDR2 is SQIVND (reference sequence). CDR3 region: CASSIEYRGLGQPQHF. In DNA, the CDR3 is TGTGCCAGTAGTATAGAGTACAGGGGATTAGGTCAGCCCCAGCATTTT. The variable domain in full, with the rest retrieved from reference TRBV19 and TRBJ1-5, is DGGITQSPKYLFRKEGQNVTLSCEQNLNHDAMYWYRQDPGQGLRLIYYSQIVNDFQKGDIAEGYSVSREKKESFPLTVTSAQKNPTAFYLCASSIEYRGLGQPQHFGDGTRLSIL.

The chain joins TRBV7-2 to TRBJ1-1, with D unresolved. Germline V CDR1 and CDR2: SGHTA, FQGNSA. The CDR3 covers 16 residues. The ends were cut back, 1 base at V and 3 bases at J, with 15 bases in the middle. The CDR3 sequence is CASSLDRIPSDTEAFF. The CDR3 DNA reads TGTGCCAGCAGCTTAGATCGGATACCTTCGGACACTGAAGCTTTCTTT.

As for this clone: Other DNA sequences within the sample encode an identical CDR3. The V and J genes are TRBV19 and TRBJ2-5; D is unclear. CDR3 length: 12 residues. The germline gives CDR1 LNHDA, CDR2 SQIVND (reference sequence). Between the trimmed V and J ends, which lost 0 bases and 5 bases, there was a span of 4 bases. The CDR3 sequence: CASSIDRETQYF. CDR3 in DNA: TGTGCCAGTAGTATAGATCGTGAGACCCAGTACTTC. The full variable domain, in which reference TRBV19 and TRBJ2-5 provide the parts outside the CDR3, is DGGITQSPKYLFRKEGQNVTLSCEQNLNHDAMYWYRQDPGQGLRLIYYSQIVNDFQKGDIAEGYSVSREKKESFPLTVTSAQKNPTAFYLCASSIDRETQYFGPGTRLLVL.

This chain joins TRBV28 and TRBJ2-5; 8 bases map to TRBD2. V was clipped by 7 bases and J by 0 bases; unmatched bases: 10. Germline V gene lookup returns CDR1 MDHEN and CDR2 SYDVKM. CDR3 length: 16 residues. The DNA for the CDR3 is TGTGCCAGCACCTTAAATTCGGGGGGGTACCAAGAGACCCAGTACTTC. As protein: CASTLNSGGYQETQYF.

This clone was observed a single time. The gene calls are TRBV5-1 and TRBJ2-5, with 10 bases matching TRBD2. Per germline, CDR1 SGHRS and CDR2 YFSETQ. V dropped 4 bases and J dropped 0; count of bases not matched to a gene: 9. This CDR3 has 17 amino acids. CDR3 region: CASSLLAGARYQETQYF. CDR3 sequence (DNA): TGCGCCAGCAGCCTTCTAGCGGGGGCCAGGTACCAAGAGACCCAGTACTTC.

V is TRBV6-5 and J is TRBJ2-5; TRBD2 matches 8 bases. The CDR3 spans 15 residues. The germline V gene has CDR1 MNHEY and CDR2 SVGAGI. V shed 4 bases, J shed 4 bases, and the junction held 8 bases outside the gene matches. The CDR3 DNA reads as TGTGCCAGCAGTTCACTTAGCGGGAAGGGAGAGACCCAGTACTTC. Protein sequence: CASSSLSGKGETQYF.

The chain's CDR3 is CASSLHSGGAVETQYF. CDR3 sequence (DNA): TGTGCCAGCAGCTTGCATAGCGGGGGGGCTGTAGAGACCCAGTACTTC. The V call is TRBV7-2, the J call TRBJ2-5; 11 bases fit TRBD2. The CDR3 covers 16 residues. Unmatched junction bases numbered 7, after V lost 3 bases and J lost 4 bases. Looked up from germline, CDR1 is SGHTA and CDR2 is FQGNSA.

This chain links TRBV10-3 with TRBJ1-4, with TRBD1 as a possible D gene (5 bases). V lost 10 bases, J lost 0 bases, and 9 bases lay in between. The CDR3 loop spans 13 amino acids. Germline assignment: CDR1 ENHRY and CDR2 SYGVKD. The chain's CDR3 is CATTGSTNEKLFF. The CDR3 nucleotides read TGTGCCACAACAGGTTCAACTAATGAAAAACTGTTTTTT.

The chain combines TRBV7-2 with TRBJ2-5; TRBD2 matches at 10 bases. The CDR3 spans 15 residues. CDR1 is SGHTA, CDR2 FQGNSA, per germline. The ends lost 3 bases at V and 5 bases at J; junction bases unmatched: 6. The CDR3 DNA reads TGTGCCAGCAGCTTGCTAGCGGGAGCATTGGAGACCCAGTACTTC. Translating it yields CASSLLAGALETQYF.

This sequence joins TRBV9 and TRBJ1-1, with unresolved D. The CDR3 is made up of 14 amino acids. V was shortened by 2 bases and J by 2 bases, with 10 bases between the two germline ends. Germline V gene sequence: CDR1 SGDLS, CDR2 YYNGEE. Here the CDR3 reads CASSVSRHNTEAFF. CDR3 DNA sequence: TGTGCCAGCAGCGTTAGCAGACACAACACTGAAGCTTTCTTT.

This rearrangement joins TRBV14 to TRBJ1-1; D is unclear. The CDR3 spans 13 residues. The V end was cut by 2 bases, the J end by 4 bases, with 8 bases between. CDR1 is SGHDN, CDR2 FVKESK, per germline. CDR3 DNA: TGTGCCAGCAGCCAAACCTCTGGCACTGAAGCTTTCTTT. Its protein is CASSQTSGTEAFF. Together with reference TRBV14 and TRBJ1-1, the CDR3 gives the full variable domain: EAGVTQFPSHSVIEKGQTVTLRCDPISGHDNLYWYRRVMGKEIKFLLHFVKESKQDESGMPNNRFLAERTGGTYSTLKVQPAELEDSGVYFCASSQTSGTEAFFGQGTRLTVV.

J is TRBJ1-3 and V is TRBV7-2; 7 positions match TRBD1. Trimming at V came to 5 bases and at J to 4 bases, leaving 8 bases not matched to a gene. Per germline, CDR1 SGHTA and CDR2 FQGNSA. The CDR3 spans 15 residues. The CDR3 is CASSDRDSLGNTIYF. The CDR3 bases are TGTGCCAGCAGCGATAGGGACAGCTTGGGAAACACCATATATTTT.

The rearrangement uses TRBV24-1 and TRBJ2-1; 7 bases are shared with TRBD2. The germline V gene encodes CDR1 KGHDR and CDR2 SFDVKD. The ends lost 4 bases at V and 5 bases at J; junction bases unmatched: 4. The CDR3 has 14 amino acids. Here the CDR3 DNA reads TGTGCCACCAGTGACCCTAGCGGACACAATGAGCAGTTCTTC. Translation: CATSDPSGHNEQFF.

This chain joins TRBV7-8 and TRBJ2-2; 10 nucleotides match TRBD2. Germline assignment: CDR1 SGHVS and CDR2 FQNEAQ. With 5 bases clipped from V and 6 bases from J, the junction kept 6 bases outside the gene matches. The CDR3 is 15 residues long. DNA for the CDR3: TGTGCCAGCAGCCTGCTAGCGGGGGTCGCCGGGGAGCTGTTTTTT. Encoded protein: CASSLLAGVAGELFF.